The next 3 T cell receptor beta chains were all read from a single sample in a study of shared clonotypes between healthy human individuals (dated by TCRdb to 2018 to 2020). The library was produced with the immunoSEQ multiplex PCR assay. Held by TCRdb, this immuneACCESS table contains in-frame sequences only and omits some clones. Under half of the omission traces to an unresolved V gene where checked; the cause of the rest is unknown. The sample table lists over 2 million clones, around 93% of them with a count of one. The ten top clones hold 0.37% of the sample. Sequenced: naive CD4+ T cells from PBMCs. The sample's cell subset or site, from its label and the paper: CD45RA+ positively selected. The receptors were gathered from a man younger than 30 in good health. Some clones in this sample may be carry-over from other donors' samples.

Here the CDR3 DNA reads TGTGCCAGCAGCGTGGCGCCTGATCCCCAAGAGACCCAGTACTTC. Amino acid sequence: CASSVAPDPQETQYF. This rearrangement joins TRBV9 to TRBJ2-5; D remains unclear. The length of the CDR3 is 15 residues. The V gene lost 2 bases and the J gene lost 1 base, with 12 bases spanning the gap. Germline V lookup: CDR1 SGDLS, CDR2 YYNGEE.

The chain has TRBV15 and TRBJ2-6, with no clear D. Per the germline V gene, CDR1 is LNHNV and CDR2 is YYDKDF (reference sequence). Trimming shortened V by 3 bases and J by 0 bases, and 9 bases separated the two germline ends. This CDR3 region has 16 residues. CDR3: CATSRDHTSGANVLTF. CDR3 in DNA: TGTGCCACCAGCAGGGACCACACCTCTGGGGCCAACGTCCTGACTTTC.

The rearrangement uses TRBV6-1 and TRBJ2-6; D is tentatively TRBD1 or TRBD2 (5 bases each). The CDR3 is 18 residues long. The V gene's germline CDR1 is MNHNS and CDR2 SASEGT. Trimming cost V 2 bases and J 0 bases, with 14 bases left between them. CDR3 sequence reads: CASSEQGRRYSGANVLTF. The CDR3 DNA is TGTGCCAGCAGTGAACAGGGACGGCGGTACTCTGGGGCCAACGTCCTGACTTTC.